The clone carrying this T cell receptor (beta chain) was detected only once. These data belong to a study of blood T cell repertoires in COVID-19. Clones were read by immunoSEQ multiplex PCR, and TCRdb kept only the in-frame ones, dropping some. The sample shows tens of thousands of clones, approximately 90% of them seen only once. Trimming cost V 0 bases and J 8 bases; bases outside gene matches: 12. Germline V CDR1 and CDR2: SQVTM, ANQGSEA. The CDR3 spans 15 residues. The TCR comes from a human donor in a cohort sampled during active COVID-19. The rearrangement joins TRBV29-1 to TRBJ1-1, with 7 bases aligning to TRBD1. The material sequenced was peripheral blood. The CDR3 nucleotides are TGCAGCGTTGAAGAAGGATCCCCACTGGACAGGGAAGCTTTCTTT. It encodes CSVEEGSPLDREAFF. The full variable domain, in which reference TRBV29-1 and TRBJ1-1 provide the parts outside the CDR3, is SAVISQKPSRDICQRGTSLTIQCQVDSQVTMMFWYRQQPGQSLTLIATANQGSEATYESGFVIDKFPISRPNLTFSTLTVSNMSPEDSSIYLCSVEEGSPLDREAFFGQGTRLTVV.